This T cell receptor (beta chain) was sequenced during a study of cytomegalovirus exposure and HLA in healthy donors. General study findings and limits: In a later analysis, HLA-C alleles had the fewest associated TCRs, DRB1 alleles the most.

PCR was performed using 60 Vbeta and 13 Jbeta primers. Here immunoSEQ multiplex PCR was the method, and the copy in TCRdb shows in-frame clones only, minus some. This table has some 170,000 clones, 83% appearing once. The V segment lost 6 bases and the J segment 4 bases; nucleotides outside the gene matches: 8. Per germline, CDR1 MNHEY and CDR2 SMNVEV (reference sequence). This CDR3 has 16 amino acids. For this clone: What it binds is unknown.

This rearrangement joins TRBV27 to TRBJ2-1; 11 bases match TRBD2. The receptor was isolated from a man in his fifties or sixties in good health and CMV-seropositive. The sample taken for sequencing was PBMCs. CDR3 sequence reads: CASRRQGTSGYNEQFF. CDR3 nucleotides: TGTGCCAGCAGGCGACAGGGGACTAGCGGTTACAATGAGCAGTTCTTC.